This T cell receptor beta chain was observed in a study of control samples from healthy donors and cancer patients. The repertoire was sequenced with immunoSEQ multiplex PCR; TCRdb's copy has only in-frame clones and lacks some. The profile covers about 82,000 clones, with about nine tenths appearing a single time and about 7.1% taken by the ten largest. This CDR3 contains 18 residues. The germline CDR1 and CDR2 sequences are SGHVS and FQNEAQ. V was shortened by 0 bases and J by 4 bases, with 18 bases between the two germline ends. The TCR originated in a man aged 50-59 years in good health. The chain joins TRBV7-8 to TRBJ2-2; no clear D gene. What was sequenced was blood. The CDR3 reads CASSLAPLTRSATGELFF. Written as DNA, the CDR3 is TGTGCCAGCAGCTTAGCGCCCCTGACCCGCAGCGCCACCGGGGAGCTGTTTTTT.